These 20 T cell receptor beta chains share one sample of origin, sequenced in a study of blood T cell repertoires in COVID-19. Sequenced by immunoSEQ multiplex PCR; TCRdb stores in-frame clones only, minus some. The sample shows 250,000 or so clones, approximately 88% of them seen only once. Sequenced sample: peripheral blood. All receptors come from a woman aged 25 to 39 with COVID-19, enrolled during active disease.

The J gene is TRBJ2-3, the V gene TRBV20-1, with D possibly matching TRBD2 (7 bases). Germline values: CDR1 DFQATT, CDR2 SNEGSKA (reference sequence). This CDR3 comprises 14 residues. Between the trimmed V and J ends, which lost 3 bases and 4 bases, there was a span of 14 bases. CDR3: CSASLRGGADTQYF. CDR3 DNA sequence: TGCAGTGCTAGTTTAAGAGGGGGGGCAGATACGCAGTATTTT.

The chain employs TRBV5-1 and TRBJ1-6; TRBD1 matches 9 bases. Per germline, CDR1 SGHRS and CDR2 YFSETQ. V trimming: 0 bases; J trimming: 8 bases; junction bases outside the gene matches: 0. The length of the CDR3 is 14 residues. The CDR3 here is CASSLGQGDSPLHF. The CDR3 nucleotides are TGCGCCAGCAGCTTGGGACAGGGGGATTCACCCCTCCACTTT.

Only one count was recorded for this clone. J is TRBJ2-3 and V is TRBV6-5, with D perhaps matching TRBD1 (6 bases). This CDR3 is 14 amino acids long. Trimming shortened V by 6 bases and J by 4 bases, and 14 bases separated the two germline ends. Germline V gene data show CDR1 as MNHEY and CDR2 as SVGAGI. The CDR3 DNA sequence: TGTGCCAGCAGGTCTGGGGGCCCCGCAGATACGCAGTATTTT. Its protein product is CASRSGGPADTQYF.

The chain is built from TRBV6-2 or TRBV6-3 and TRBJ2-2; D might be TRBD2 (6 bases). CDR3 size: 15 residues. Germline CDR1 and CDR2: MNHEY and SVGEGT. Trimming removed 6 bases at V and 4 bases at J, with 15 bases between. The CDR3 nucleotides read TGTGCCAGCAGCGGGACTCCCCCTCCCACCGGGGAGCTGTTTTTT. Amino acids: CASSGTPPPTGELFF.

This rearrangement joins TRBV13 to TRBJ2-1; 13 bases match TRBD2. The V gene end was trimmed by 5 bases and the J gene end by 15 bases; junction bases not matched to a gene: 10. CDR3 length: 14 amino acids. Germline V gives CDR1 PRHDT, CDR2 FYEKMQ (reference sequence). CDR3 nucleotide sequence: TGTGCCAGCAGCGAAAGGGGACTAGCGGGAAAGTGGTTCTTC. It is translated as CASSERGLAGKWFF.

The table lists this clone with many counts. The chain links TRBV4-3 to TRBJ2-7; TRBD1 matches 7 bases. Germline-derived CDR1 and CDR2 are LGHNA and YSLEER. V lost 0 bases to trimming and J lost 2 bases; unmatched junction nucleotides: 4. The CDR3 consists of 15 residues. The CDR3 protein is CASSQETGNTYEQYF. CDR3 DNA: TGCGCCAGCAGCCAAGAGACAGGGAATACCTACGAGCAGTACTTC.

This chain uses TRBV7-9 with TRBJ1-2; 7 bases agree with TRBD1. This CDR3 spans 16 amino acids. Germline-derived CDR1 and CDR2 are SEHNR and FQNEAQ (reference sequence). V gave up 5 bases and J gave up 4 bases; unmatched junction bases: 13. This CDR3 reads CASSPQGRTAGYGYTF. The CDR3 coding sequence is TGTGCCAGCAGCCCACAGGGGCGGACGGCGGGCTATGGCTACACCTTC.

The CDR3 DNA sequence: TGTGCCAGCAGCTTCGGACTAGCTGACAATGAGCAGTTCTTC. Protein sequence: CASSFGLADNEQFF. The chain links TRBV5-4 to TRBJ2-1; 8 bases are a match to TRBD2. The germline CDR1 and CDR2 sequences are SGHNT and YYREEE (reference sequence). The junction had 3 bases not matched to a gene; V was cut back by 2 bases and J by 5 bases. The CDR3 is made up of 14 amino acids.

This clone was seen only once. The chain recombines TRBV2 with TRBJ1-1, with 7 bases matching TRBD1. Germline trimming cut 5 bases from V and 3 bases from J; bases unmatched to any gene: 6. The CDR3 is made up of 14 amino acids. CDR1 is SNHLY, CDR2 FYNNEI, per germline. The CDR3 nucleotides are TGTGCCAGCAGTACGCCCGACAGGGACACTGAAGCTTTCTTT. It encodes CASSTPDRDTEAFF.

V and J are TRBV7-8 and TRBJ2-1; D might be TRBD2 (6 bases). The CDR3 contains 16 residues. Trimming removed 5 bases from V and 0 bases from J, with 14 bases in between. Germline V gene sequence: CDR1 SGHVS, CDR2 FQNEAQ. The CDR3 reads CASSPRDSASYNEQFF. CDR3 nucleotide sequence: TGTGCCAGCAGCCCCCGGGACTCCGCCTCCTACAATGAGCAGTTCTTC.

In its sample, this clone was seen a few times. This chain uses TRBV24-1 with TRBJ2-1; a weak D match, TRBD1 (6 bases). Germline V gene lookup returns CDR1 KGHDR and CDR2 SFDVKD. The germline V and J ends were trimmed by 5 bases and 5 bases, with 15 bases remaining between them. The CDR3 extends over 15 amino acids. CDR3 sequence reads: CATSGGQVGHNEQFF. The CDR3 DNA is TGTGCCACCAGTGGGGGACAAGTGGGCCACAATGAGCAGTTCTTC.

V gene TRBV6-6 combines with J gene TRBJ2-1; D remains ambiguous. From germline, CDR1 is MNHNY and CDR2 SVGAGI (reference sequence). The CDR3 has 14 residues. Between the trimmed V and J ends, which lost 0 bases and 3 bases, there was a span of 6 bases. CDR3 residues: CASSYSSNYNEQFF. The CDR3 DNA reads TGTGCCAGCAGTTACTCGAGCAACTACAATGAGCAGTTCTTC.

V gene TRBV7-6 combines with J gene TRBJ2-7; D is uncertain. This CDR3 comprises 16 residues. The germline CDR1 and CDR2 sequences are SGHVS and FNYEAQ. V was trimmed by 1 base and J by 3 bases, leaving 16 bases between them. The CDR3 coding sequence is TGTGCCAGCAGCTTAGGCCACCACCTGAACGGCTACGAGCAGTACTTC. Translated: CASSLGHHLNGYEQYF.

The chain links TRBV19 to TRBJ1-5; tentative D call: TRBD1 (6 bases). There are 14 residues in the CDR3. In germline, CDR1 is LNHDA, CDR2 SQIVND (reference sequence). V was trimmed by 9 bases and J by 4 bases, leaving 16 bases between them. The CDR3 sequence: CASSSGAANQPQHF. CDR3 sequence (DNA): TGTGCCAGCAGTTCAGGGGCTGCTAATCAGCCCCAGCATTTT.

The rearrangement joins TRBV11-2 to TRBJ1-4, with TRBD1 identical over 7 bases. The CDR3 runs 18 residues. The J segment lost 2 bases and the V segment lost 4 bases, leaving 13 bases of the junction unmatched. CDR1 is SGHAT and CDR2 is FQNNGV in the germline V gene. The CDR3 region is CASSWKTMTGRTNEKLFF. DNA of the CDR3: TGTGCCAGCAGCTGGAAGACCATGACAGGGCGGACTAATGAAAAACTGTTTTTT. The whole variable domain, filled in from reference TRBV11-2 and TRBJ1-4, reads EAGVAQSPRYKIIEKRQSVAFWCNPISGHATLYWYQQILGQGPKLLIQFQNNGVVDDSQLPKDRFSAERLKGVDSTLKIQPAKLEDSAVYLCASSWKTMTGRTNEKLFFGSGTQLSVL.

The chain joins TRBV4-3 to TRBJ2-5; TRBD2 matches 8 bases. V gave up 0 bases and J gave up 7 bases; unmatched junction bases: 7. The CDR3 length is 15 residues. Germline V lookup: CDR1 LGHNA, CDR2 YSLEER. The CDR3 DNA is TGCGCCAGCAGCCAAGAACACGGGGGGGTGGGGACCCAGTACTTC. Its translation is CASSQEHGGVGTQYF.

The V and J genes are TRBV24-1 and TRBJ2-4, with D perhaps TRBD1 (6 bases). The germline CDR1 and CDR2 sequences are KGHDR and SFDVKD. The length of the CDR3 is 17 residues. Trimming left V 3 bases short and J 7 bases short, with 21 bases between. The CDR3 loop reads CATSDARTDYAGNIQYF. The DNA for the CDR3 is TGTGCCACCAGTGATGCACGGACAGACTACGCCGGGAACATTCAGTACTTC.

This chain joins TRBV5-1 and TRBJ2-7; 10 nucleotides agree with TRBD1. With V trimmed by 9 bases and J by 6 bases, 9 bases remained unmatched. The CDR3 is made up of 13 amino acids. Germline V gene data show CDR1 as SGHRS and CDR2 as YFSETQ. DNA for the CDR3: TGCGCCACCCCGGACAGGGGGAAGCGCGAGCAGTACGTC. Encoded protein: CATPDRGKREQYV.

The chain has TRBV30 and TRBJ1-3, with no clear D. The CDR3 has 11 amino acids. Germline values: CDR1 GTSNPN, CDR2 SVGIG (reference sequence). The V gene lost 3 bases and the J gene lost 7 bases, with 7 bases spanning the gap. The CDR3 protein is CAWRVGNTIYF. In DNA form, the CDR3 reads TGTGCCTGGAGAGTCGGTAACACCATATATTTT.

This chain's CDR3 is CASSSRLLLRYF. The CDR3 coding sequence is TGTGCCAGCAGCTCCCGCTTACTCCTACGGTACTTC. The chain uses TRBV2 and TRBJ2-4; unclear D gene. Trimming stripped 6 bases from V and 15 bases from J, with 18 bases between. From germline, CDR1 is SNHLY and CDR2 FYNNEI. This CDR3 spans 12 amino acids.